The 17 T cell receptor beta chains reported below all come from one sample, sequenced in a study of T cell responses to AZD1222 COVID-19 vaccine. Method: immunoSEQ multiplex PCR; TCRdb's copy keeps in-frame clones and lacks some. Of about 92,000 clones listed, approximately 91% are singletons. The source was peripheral blood, collected on day 0 of AZD1222 vaccination. The receptors stem from an adult in good health.

The chain couples TRBV7-6 to TRBJ1-4; the match to TRBD1 covers 7 bases. Germline V CDR1 and CDR2: SGHVS, FNYEAQ. The V segment lost 1 base and the J segment 3 bases; nucleotides outside the gene matches: 2. The CDR3 has 15 amino acids. The CDR3 sequence: CASSLGGQPNEKLFF. The DNA of the CDR3 is TGTGCCAGCAGCTTAGGGGGACAGCCTAATGAAAAACTGTTTTTT.

The chain combines TRBV9 with TRBJ1-6; the D gene is possibly TRBD1 (6 bases). The CDR3 extends over 16 amino acids. Trimming cost V 4 bases and J 7 bases, with 18 bases left between them. Germline CDR1 reads SGDLS; CDR2 reads YYNGEE. As DNA, the CDR3 is TGTGCCAGCAGCCCCTGGGGCACGGGGGCCAATTCACCCCTCCACTTT. This translates into CASSPWGTGANSPLHF.

The rearrangement links TRBV2 to TRBJ1-2; 10 nucleotides agree with TRBD1. The CDR3 is 16 residues long. Germline V gene data show CDR1 as SNHLY and CDR2 as FYNNEI. J was trimmed by 3 bases and V by 6 bases; bases with no gene match: 10. CDR3 DNA sequence: TGTGCCAGCAGCCCCGGGACAGGGGTGTTTGACTATGGCTACACCTTC. As protein: CASSPGTGVFDYGYTF.

V gene TRBV6-5 combines with J gene TRBJ2-5, with D possibly being TRBD1 (6 bases). Germline-derived CDR1 and CDR2 are MNHEY and SVGAGI. The CDR3 sequence is 14 residues long. V lost 7 bases and J 0 bases, leaving 12 bases between the germline ends. CDR3 DNA: TGTGCCAGCACCCTCGACAGGAACCAAGAGACCCAGTACTTC. Its protein product is CASTLDRNQETQYF.

This chain links TRBV6-2 or TRBV6-3 with TRBJ2-7; D possibly corresponds to TRBD2 (6 bases). The CDR3 extends over 14 amino acids. The germline V gene has CDR1 MNHEY and CDR2 SVGEGT. V lost 5 bases and J lost 5, with 16 bases in between. CDR3 bases: TGTGCCAGCAGTCGGCGGGACTGGGCCCACGAGCAGTACTTC. Amino acids: CASSRRDWAHEQYF.

The chain carries TRBV29-1 and TRBJ2-3; D is undetermined. Germline V gene lookup returns CDR1 SQVTM and CDR2 ANQGSEA. Trimming removed 1 base at V and 4 bases at J, with 12 bases between. The CDR3 is 14 amino acids. CDR3 bases: TGCAGCGTTGAAGTAGATATTTCCCCAGATACGCAGTATTTT. It encodes CSVEVDISPDTQYF.

J is TRBJ1-2 and V is TRBV5-1; 7 bases agree with TRBD1. The J segment lost 3 bases and the V segment lost 6 bases, leaving 11 bases of the junction unmatched. Germline-derived CDR1 and CDR2 are SGHRS and YFSETQ. This CDR3 has 15 amino acids. The CDR3 DNA follows: TGCGCCAGCACCCGGGACAGCGGGGATGACTATGGCTACACCTTC. It codes for CASTRDSGDDYGYTF.

This chain connects TRBV19 to TRBJ2-6; TRBD1 is a possible D gene (6 bases). The CDR3 is made up of 13 amino acids. Trimming removed 3 bases from V and 9 bases from J, with 9 bases in between. The germline V gene encodes CDR1 LNHDA and CDR2 SQIVND (reference sequence). The CDR3 bases are TGTGCCAGTAGTATTTTGGACAGCAACGTCCTGACTTTC. It encodes CASSILDSNVLTF.

The chain employs TRBV6-5 and TRBJ2-5, with TRBD1 matching over 9 bases. The CDR3 is made up of 13 amino acids. CDR1 MNHEY and CDR2 SVGAGI come from the germline V gene. V dropped 6 bases and J dropped 5; count of bases not matched to a gene: 4. The chain's CDR3 is CASRTGGLETQYF. The CDR3 DNA is TGTGCCAGCAGGACAGGGGGGTTGGAGACCCAGTACTTC.

The chain has TRBV4-2 and TRBJ2-5; TRBD2 aligns across 8 bases. The germline gives CDR1 LGHNA, CDR2 YNFKEQ. J gave up 2 bases and V 4 bases, and 3 bases lay outside the gene matches. This CDR3 spans 14 amino acids. In nucleotides, the CDR3 is TGTGCCAGCAGCCGGGGCGGGGGGCAAGAGACCCAGTACTTC. Residues: CASSRGGGQETQYF.

This chain uses TRBV19 with TRBJ1-6; D may be TRBD1 (6 bases). Looked up from germline, CDR1 is LNHDA and CDR2 is SQIVND (reference sequence). Trimming left V 7 bases short and J 0 bases short, with 13 bases between. This CDR3 is built from 16 residues. The CDR3 DNA follows: TGTGCCAGTACCTCGGGGGCCCCCTCCTATAATTCACCCCTCCACTTT. It specifies CASTSGAPSYNSPLHF.

The chain uses TRBV24-1 and TRBJ1-1; perhaps TRBD1 as D (5 bases). Between the trimmed V and J ends, which lost 12 bases and 0 bases, there was a span of 16 bases. Germline V gene data show CDR1 as KGHDR and CDR2 as SFDVKD. This CDR3 is 14 amino acids long. CDR3 bases: TGTGCCTTAAACTTCGGGGGATTGAACACTGAAGCTTTCTTT. Protein: CALNFGGLNTEAFF.

The chain combines TRBV14 with TRBJ2-7, with D perhaps assigned TRBD1 or TRBD2 (5 bases each). There are 15 residues in the CDR3. With 4 bases removed from V and 1 base from J, the gap between germline ends came to 14 bases. Germline-derived CDR1 and CDR2 are SGHDN and FVKESK. The chain's CDR3 is CASSPLGVGSYEQYF. In nucleotides, the CDR3 is TGTGCCAGCAGCCCCTTGGGGGTAGGGTCCTACGAGCAGTACTTC.

The V gene is TRBV7-2, the J gene TRBJ1-1; D ambiguous. This CDR3 is built from 15 residues. Germline V gene sequence: CDR1 SGHTA, CDR2 FQGNSA. Trimming left V 5 bases short and J 3 bases short, with 16 bases between. The CDR3 DNA is TGTGCCAGCAGCCCGGTGTATGGTAGGGACACTGAAGCTTTCTTT. Encoded protein: CASSPVYGRDTEAFF.

The chain uses TRBV30 and TRBJ1-5; tentatively, D is TRBD1 (5 bases). The CDR3 is made up of 13 amino acids. Germline V gene sequence: CDR1 GTSNPN, CDR2 SVGIG (reference sequence). The ends were cut back, 2 bases at V and 4 bases at J, with 9 bases in the middle. CDR3 bases: TGTGCCTGGAGTCCAGGGCCAAATCAGCCCCAGCATTTT. Encoded protein: CAWSPGPNQPQHF.

V usage is TRBV5-1 and J usage is TRBJ1-4; D is unresolved. The germline V gene encodes CDR1 SGHRS and CDR2 YFSETQ. Between the trimmed V and J ends, which lost 4 bases and 5 bases, there was a span of 12 bases. The CDR3 is made up of 14 amino acids. CDR3 in amino acids: CASSHSGGNEKLFF. The CDR3 coding sequence is TGCGCCAGCAGCCACTCAGGAGGGAATGAAAAACTGTTTTTT.

V and J are TRBV7-9 and TRBJ2-1, with 8 bases matching TRBD1. CDR1 and CDR2 from the germline V gene are SEHNR and FQNEAQ (reference sequence). This CDR3 region has 16 residues. With V trimmed by 5 bases and J by 9 bases, 15 bases remained unmatched. The CDR3 coding sequence is TGTGCCAGCAGCCGCACCCGGGACAGGCTCTGGAGTGAGCAGTTCTTC. Protein: CASSRTRDRLWSEQFF.